The T cell receptor beta chain under discussion was sequenced for a study of T cells in Graves' hyperthyroidism and ophthalmopathy. Amplified regions were TCR beta CDR3 sequences from RNA transcripts. The HTBI primer set drove a first-round RT-PCR of the TCR CDR3. TCRdb used MiXCR to reprocess the multiplex PCR reads, holding one entry per CDR3 protein. Of hundreds of thousands of distinct CDR3 sequences in the sample, roughly 14% were seen once. This clonotype was seen a few times. Trimming stripped 0 bases from V and 4 bases from J, with 18 bases between. The germline gives CDR1 MGHRA, CDR2 YSYEKL. CDR3 length: 17 amino acids. Clinical symptoms, serum thyroxine and TRAb, thyroid ultrasound and orbital computed tomography were used for the diagnoses.

Source material: blood. The V and J genes are TRBV4-1 and TRBJ1-1, with D tentatively TRBD1 (6 bases). The TCR was taken from a woman aged 25 to 39 with Graves' hyperthyroidism that later progressed to Graves' ophthalmopathy. The CDR3 nucleotides read TGCGCCAGCAGCCAAGATCGGGTGGGGGGCCTCGGCACTGAAGCTTTCTTT. This codes for CASSQDRVGGLGTEAFF.